This TCR beta chain was recovered during a study of identical twins. Findings of the study overall: With monozygotic twins, out-of-frame TCR alpha sharing exceeded what models estimated.

As concerns this clonotype: Its antigen is currently unknown.

TCRdb re-derived calls from the 5' RACE reads in MiXCR, one entry per CDR3 protein. This table holds under 400,000 distinct CDR3 sequences, roughly 9% found once. The origin of this receptor is a woman in her forties or fifties in good health. Source material: naive T cells sorted from blood.

CDR3 amino acids: CSAREGRVGAGAGYEQFF. The CDR3 bases are TGCAGTGCTAGAGAGGGCCGAGTGGGAGCGGGAGCCGGCTATGAGCAGTTCTTC. The V and J genes are TRBV20-1 and TRBJ2-1; 8 bases line up with TRBD2. The germline CDR1 and CDR2 sequences are DFQATT and SNEGSKA (reference sequence). After removal of 0 bases from V and 8 bases from J, the junction contained 18 bases not matched to a gene. This CDR3 spans 18 amino acids.